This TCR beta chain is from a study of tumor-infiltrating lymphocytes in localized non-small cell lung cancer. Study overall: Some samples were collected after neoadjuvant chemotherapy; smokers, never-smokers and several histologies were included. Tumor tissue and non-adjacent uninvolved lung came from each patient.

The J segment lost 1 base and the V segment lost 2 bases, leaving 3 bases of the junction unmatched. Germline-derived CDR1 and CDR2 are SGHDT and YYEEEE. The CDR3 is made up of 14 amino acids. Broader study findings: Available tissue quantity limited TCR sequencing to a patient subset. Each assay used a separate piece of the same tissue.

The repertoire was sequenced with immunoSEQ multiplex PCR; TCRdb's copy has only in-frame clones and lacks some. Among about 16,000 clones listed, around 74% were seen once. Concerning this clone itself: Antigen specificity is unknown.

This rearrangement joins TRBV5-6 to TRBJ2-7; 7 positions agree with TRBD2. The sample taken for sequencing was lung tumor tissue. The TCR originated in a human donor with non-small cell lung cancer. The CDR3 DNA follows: TGTGCCAGCAGCTTAAGCGGGGCTTCCTACGAGCAGTACTTC. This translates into CASSLSGASYEQYF. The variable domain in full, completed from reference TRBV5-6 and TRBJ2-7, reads DAGVTQSPTHLIKTRGQQVTLRCSPKSGHDTVSWYQQALGQGPQFIFQYYEEEERQRGNFPDRFSGHQFPNYSSELNVNALLLGDSALYLCASSLSGASYEQYFGPGTRLTVT.